These 23 T cell receptor beta chains came from one sample sequenced in a study of response to subunit inactivated influenza vaccine. In TCRdb, the RT-PCR reads were re-called with MiXCR into one record per CDR3 protein. The data contain about 180,000 distinct CDR3 sequences, around 8.8% of them seen just once; the ten biggest clones take up approximately 11%. The sample was non-naive T cells sorted from PBMCs, taken on the day of vaccination. Receptors were obtained from a man aged 45-65 years who received an inactivated influenza vaccine.

The chain links TRBV13 to TRBJ1-5; a weak D match, TRBD1 (5 bases). This CDR3 spans 13 amino acids. The germline CDR1 and CDR2 sequences are PRHDT and FYEKMQ (reference sequence). The V end was cut by 0 bases, the J end by 11 bases, with 11 bases between. The CDR3 reads CASSLGNRQTQHF. CDR3 nucleotides: TGTGCCAGCAGCTTAGGGAATCGACAGACCCAGCATTTT.

This clonotype occurred a few times. CDR3 nucleotides: TGTGCCAGCTCCCGCTCGGGCTACGAGCAGTACTTC. This sequence encodes CASSRSGYEQYF. The V and J genes are TRBV18 and TRBJ2-7, with D hard to call. V lost 6 bases and J 3 bases, leaving 9 bases between the germline ends. The CDR3 has 12 residues. The V gene's germline CDR1 is KGHSH and CDR2 LQKENI.

This clonotype was found a few times. V is TRBV27 and J is TRBJ2-7; D might be TRBD2 (5 bases). V lost 3 bases and J 3 bases, leaving 15 bases between the germline ends. CDR1 MNHEY and CDR2 SMNVEV come from the germline V gene (reference sequence). This CDR3 is 15 amino acids long. The CDR3 protein is CASSFSGVGGYEQYF. As DNA, the CDR3 is TGTGCCAGCAGTTTTTCCGGGGTCGGCGGCTACGAGCAGTACTTC.

The table lists this clonotype with a few counts. The V gene is TRBV29-1, the J gene TRBJ1-2, with unresolved D. CDR1 and CDR2 from the germline V gene are SQVTM and ANQGSEA. The CDR3 has 13 amino acids. V lost 0 bases and J lost 8, with 13 bases in between. The CDR3 coding sequence is TGCAGCGTTGAAGATCGTTCCAGCCACGGCTACACCTTC. Translating it yields CSVEDRSSHGYTF. Filled out from reference TRBV29-1 and TRBJ1-2, the complete variable domain reads SAVISQKPSRDICQRGTSLTIQCQVDSQVTMMFWYRQQPGQSLTLIATANQGSEATYESGFVIDKFPISRPNLTFSTLTVSNMSPEDSSIYLCSVEDRSSHGYTFGSGTRLTVV.

This clonotype was seen ten or more times. The rearrangement joins TRBV28 to TRBJ2-1; 7 nucleotides align to TRBD2. Germline loops: CDR1 MDHEN, CDR2 SYDVKM. CDR3 length: 13 residues. With V trimmed by 6 bases and J by 4 bases, 3 bases remained unmatched. CDR3 amino acids: CASRGRGYNEQFF. The CDR3 DNA is TGTGCCAGCAGAGGGCGGGGGTACAATGAGCAGTTCTTC.

This clonotype occurred many times. V gene TRBV12-3 or TRBV12-4 combines with J gene TRBJ2-7; 9 bases fit TRBD2. J was trimmed by 3 bases and V by 3 bases; bases with no gene match: 6. The length of the CDR3 is 15 residues. The CDR3 sequence is CASSFVREGGYEQYF. DNA of the CDR3: TGTGCCAGCAGTTTCGTGCGGGAGGGGGGCTACGAGCAGTACTTC.

This clonotype was recorded many times. The gene calls are TRBV5-5 and TRBJ2-1; a possible D gene is TRBD2 (6 bases). Germline V lookup: CDR1 SGHKS, CDR2 YYEKEE (reference sequence). The CDR3 loop spans 15 amino acids. V was cut by 0 bases and J by 4 bases, with 11 bases left in between. CDR3 residues: CASSLGLASYNEQFF. For the CDR3, the DNA is TGTGCCAGCAGCTTGGGGCTAGCGAGTTACAATGAGCAGTTCTTC.

V is TRBV20-1 and J is TRBJ1-1; D is unclear. CDR3 length: 14 amino acids. V lost 5 bases to trimming and J lost 1 base, with 14 bases between them. The germline CDR1 and CDR2 sequences are DFQATT and SNEGSKA (reference sequence). The CDR3 spells CSAPSERKNTEAFF. The DNA of the CDR3 is TGCAGTGCTCCGTCGGAACGGAAGAACACTGAAGCTTTCTTT.

This rearrangement joins TRBV30 to TRBJ1-1; D is unresolved. V was trimmed by 2 bases and J by 0 bases, leaving 13 bases between them. Germline values: CDR1 GTSNPN, CDR2 SVGIG (reference sequence). This CDR3 region has 15 residues. The CDR3 protein is CAWSRAGWMNTEAFF. CDR3 DNA: TGTGCCTGGAGTAGGGCAGGATGGATGAACACTGAAGCTTTCTTT.

In its sample, this clonotype was seen many times. The gene calls are TRBV7-2 and TRBJ1-6, with D unclear. The CDR3 contains 13 residues. Trimming pared 5 bases from V and 13 bases from J, leaving 15 bases between. Germline values: CDR1 SGHTA, CDR2 FQGNSA. CDR3 region: CASSPLGLSPLHF. The CDR3 bases are TGTGCCAGCAGCCCCCTCGGGCTATCCCCCCTCCACTTT. The entire variable domain, with the rest obtained from reference TRBV7-2 and TRBJ1-6, is as follows: GAGVSQSPSNKVTEKGKDVELRCDPISGHTALYWYRQSLGQGLEFLIYFQGNSAPDKSGLPSDRFSAERTGGSVSTLTIQRTQQEDSAVYLCASSPLGLSPLHFGNGTRLTVT.

CDR3 amino acids: CASSFGRLAANVLTF. As DNA, the CDR3 is TGTGCCAGCAGTTTTGGTCGTCTGGCCGCCAACGTCCTGACTTTC. The chain recombines TRBV12-3 or TRBV12-4 with TRBJ2-6; D is uncertain. V lost 3 bases to trimming and J lost 7 bases, with 13 bases between them. This CDR3 has 15 residues.

The chain couples TRBV18 to TRBJ2-7; a possible D gene is TRBD1 (6 bases). Germline CDR1 and CDR2: KGHSH and LQKENI. The V and J ends lost 6 bases and 2 bases respectively, with 11 bases between them. This CDR3 region has 13 residues. For the CDR3, the DNA is TGTGCCAGCTCGCCGGACAGAACCTACGAGCAGTACTTC. This gives the protein CASSPDRTYEQYF.

The rearrangement uses TRBV19 and TRBJ2-7; tentatively, D is TRBD2 (5 bases). Germline CDR1 is LNHDA and CDR2 is SQIVND (reference sequence). This CDR3 has 12 amino acids. The V gene lost 6 bases and the J gene lost 3 bases, with 9 bases spanning the gap. CDR3 in DNA: TGTGCCAGTAGGAACGGACTCTACGAGCAGTACTTC. Its protein product is CASRNGLYEQYF.

CDR3 nucleotides: TGTGCCTGGAGGCGTGTCGGGAGTTGGGATGAGCAGTTCTTC. Its protein is CAWRRVGSWDEQFF. This chain connects TRBV30 to TRBJ2-1; the D gene is possibly TRBD2 (6 bases). Germline V gene data show CDR1 as GTSNPN and CDR2 as SVGIG (reference sequence). The CDR3 is 14 residues long. Trimming shortened V by 3 bases and J by 8 bases, and 17 bases separated the two germline ends.

This clonotype was picked up a small number of times. CDR3 nucleotides: TGCGCCAGCAGCCAAATCGCAGGTTTCATGTTTGGCTATGGCTACACCTTC. The encoded protein is CASSQIAGFMFGYGYTF. V usage is TRBV4-3 and J usage is TRBJ1-2; D is unclear. This CDR3 spans 17 amino acids. The germline V gene has CDR1 LGHNA and CDR2 YSLEER. V lost 2 bases to trimming and J lost 4 bases, with 20 bases between them.

This clonotype was recorded at least ten times. V usage is TRBV4-3 and J usage is TRBJ2-7; TRBD2 matches at 7 bases. V lost 0 bases to trimming and J lost 4 bases; unmatched junction nucleotides: 6. Germline CDR1 is LGHNA and CDR2 is YSLEER. The CDR3 is 15 amino acids. The CDR3 loop is CASSQDHWGGYEQYF. The CDR3 DNA reads TGCGCCAGCAGCCAAGATCACTGGGGGGGGTACGAGCAGTACTTC.

In this sample, this clonotype turned up a few times. The chain couples TRBV15 to TRBJ1-1; D perhaps matches TRBD1 (6 bases). With 8 bases removed from V and 6 bases from J, the gap between germline ends came to 28 bases. The length of the CDR3 is 17 residues. Germline V lookup: CDR1 LNHNV, CDR2 YYDKDF (reference sequence). This CDR3 is CATGRLGAFGELSEAFF. In DNA form, the CDR3 reads TGTGCCACCGGGAGATTGGGGGCGTTCGGAGAACTCTCTGAAGCTTTCTTT.

At least ten counts were recorded for this clonotype. The chain is built from TRBV29-1 and TRBJ2-1, with 10 positions matching TRBD2. The junction had 4 bases not matched to a gene; V was cut back by 6 bases and J by 8 bases. Looked up from germline, CDR1 is SQVTM and CDR2 is ANQGSEA. The CDR3 runs 12 residues. The CDR3 DNA reads TGCAGCGTATCGACTAGCGGGCATGAGCAGTTCTTC. This sequence encodes CSVSTSGHEQFF.

Turning to this clonotype: A much larger clone differs by one base, so this may be a read error. The chain has TRBV5-1 and TRBJ2-2; 7 bases align to TRBD1. The length of the CDR3 is 14 residues. Germline assignment: CDR1 SGHRS and CDR2 YFSETQ. CDR3: CVSSTGQATGELFF. CDR3 nucleotides: TGCGTCAGCAGCACCGGACAGGCCACCGGGGAGCTGTTTTTT. The whole variable domain, filled in from reference TRBV5-1 and TRBJ2-2, reads KAGVTQTPRYLIKTRGQQVTLSCSPISGHRSVSWYQQTPGQGLQFLFEYFSETQRNKGNFPGRFSGRQFSNSRSEMNVSTLELGDSALYLCVSSTGQATGELFFGEGSRLTVL.

This clonotype was counted at least ten times. V and J are TRBV28 and TRBJ2-1, with 8 bases that match TRBD2. Looked up from germline, CDR1 is MDHEN and CDR2 is SYDVKM. This CDR3 region has 15 residues. V lost 0 bases and J lost 3; bases outside the gene matches: 1. CDR3 in DNA: TGTGCCAGCAGTTTATGGCGGGGGGTCTACAATGAGCAGTTCTTC. The encoded protein is CASSLWRGVYNEQFF.

As for this clonotype: One junction end does not reproduce the germline sequence, and a read error may be involved. The chain has TRBV15 and TRBJ2-1; 7 positions match TRBD2. CDR1 is LNHNV and CDR2 is YYDKDF in the germline V gene (reference sequence). The CDR3 has 16 residues. CDR3 in DNA: TGTGCCACCAGCAGAGATTTGGGCGGGAGTGTCCATGATCAGTTCTTC. It codes for CATSRDLGGSVHDQFF.

This clonotype was recorded at least ten times. This chain connects TRBV6-2 or TRBV6-3 to TRBJ1-2; a weak D match, TRBD1 (5 bases). Germline CDR1 reads MNHEY; CDR2 reads SVGEGT. The CDR3 runs to 16 residues. V lost 7 bases and J lost 2, with 20 bases in between. In nucleotides, the CDR3 is TGTGCCAGCACTTCGGGGTGGAGGCGACAGAACTATGGCTACACCTTC. It encodes CASTSGWRRQNYGYTF.

The chain links TRBV7-8 to TRBJ1-5; D is unclear. The V gene lost 0 bases and the J gene lost 7 bases, with 7 bases spanning the gap. The CDR3 sequence is 13 residues long. CDR1 is SGHVS and CDR2 is FQNEAQ in the germline V gene. This chain's CDR3 is CASSLAREQPQHF. The CDR3 DNA follows: TGTGCCAGCAGCTTAGCGCGGGAGCAGCCCCAGCATTTT. Combining the CDR3 with reference TRBV7-8 and TRBJ1-5 gives the whole variable domain GAGVSQSPRYKVAKRGQDVALRCDPISGHVSLFWYQQALGQGPEFLTYFQNEAQLDKSGLPSDRFFAERPEGSVSTLKIQRTQQEDSAVYLCASSLAREQPQHFGDGTRLSIL.